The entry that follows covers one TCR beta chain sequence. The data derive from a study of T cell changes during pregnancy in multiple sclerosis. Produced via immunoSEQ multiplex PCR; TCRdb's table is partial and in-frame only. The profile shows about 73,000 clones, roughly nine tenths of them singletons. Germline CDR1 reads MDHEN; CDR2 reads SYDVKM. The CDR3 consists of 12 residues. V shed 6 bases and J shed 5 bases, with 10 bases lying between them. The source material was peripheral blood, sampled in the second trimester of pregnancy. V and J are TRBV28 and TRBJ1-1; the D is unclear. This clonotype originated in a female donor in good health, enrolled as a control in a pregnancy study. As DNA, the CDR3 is TGTGCCAGCAGCAATGGCGGGACTGAAGCTTTCTTT. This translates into CASSNGGTEAFF.